The TCR beta chain described here comes from a study of blood T cell repertoires in COVID-19. The CDR3 sequence is 15 residues long. Trimming removed 4 bases from V and 6 bases from J, with 19 bases in between. Per the germline V gene, CDR1 is SGHTS and CDR2 is YDEGEE. Original processing methods: Reference gene primer amplification in the assay estimated nucleated cell counts. Only in-frame clones appear in the TCRdb table, and some are missing; sequencing was by immunoSEQ multiplex PCR. D and trimming come from the DNA, and the V and J calls and clone size come from that table. The repertoire holds under 85,000 clones, with roughly 90% as singletons.

The specimen sequenced was peripheral blood. The chain links TRBV5-8 to TRBJ1-1; possible D gene TRBD1, 6 bases. This clonotype originated in a man between 70 and 80 years old with acute or convalescent COVID-19. CDR3 sequence: CASSMRTVRGAEAFF. The CDR3 DNA reads TGTGCCAGCAGCATGAGGACAGTCCGGGGCGCTGAAGCTTTCTTT.